The T cell receptor (beta chain) described here comes from a study of blood T cell repertoires in COVID-19. Study in general: COVID-19 samples, acute and convalescent, were from the United States, Italy and Spain.

CDR3 size: 15 residues. The V end lost 5 bases, the J end lost 0 bases, and 11 bases lay between the germline ends. Germline CDR1 and CDR2: SEHNR and FQNEAQ (reference sequence). Assay used: immunoSEQ multiplex PCR; TCRdb lists only in-frame clones, some missing. The sample holds approximately 230,000 clones, roughly 85% seen once. This sequence originates from a man in his thirties or forties who had recovered from COVID-19. The sample was peripheral blood. The chain is built from TRBV7-9 and TRBJ1-3; weak D call: TRBD1 (6 bases). This CDR3 is CASSRGRVSGNTIYF. For the CDR3, the DNA is TGTGCCAGCAGCAGGGGGAGGGTCTCTGGAAACACCATATATTTT.